This TCR beta chain was recovered during a study of T cells in Graves' hyperthyroidism and ophthalmopathy. The study, taken as a whole, reports: Ophthalmopathy stood apart from stable hyperthyroidism in a 13 V-J model.

The source material, RNA transcripts, was used to amplify TCR beta CDR3 regions. Primed by the HTBI set, a first-round RT-PCR was run on the TCR CDR3. From the multiplex PCR reads, TCRdb called clonotypes with MiXCR, one entry per CDR3 protein. In the table there are hundreds of thousands of distinct CDR3 sequences, approximately 15% of which are singletons. Germline V lookup: CDR1 DFQATT, CDR2 SNEGSKA (reference sequence). Trimming shortened V by 3 bases and J by 0 bases, and 15 bases separated the two germline ends. This CDR3 has 16 residues. This clonotype was seen ten or more times. Its antigen remains unidentified.

Sample: blood. The source of this sequence is an older woman with Graves' ophthalmopathy. V gene TRBV20-1 combines with J gene TRBJ2-1; unclear D gene. CDR3: CSASPHLPSSYNEQFF. CDR3 DNA sequence: TGCAGTGCTAGCCCTCACTTGCCGAGCTCCTACAATGAGCAGTTCTTC.